Each of the 20 T cell receptor beta chains below was sequenced from the same sample in a study of T cells after somatic rescue of genetic block. Profiling relied on immunoSEQ multiplex PCR, and the TCRdb table lists in-frame clones only, not all of them. The repertoire holds around 50,000 clones, with approximately 96% as singletons. Sequenced sample: peripheral blood mononuclear cells (PBMCs). These receptors were taken from a child under two years old.

Points on this clone: Other nucleotide sequences in the sample specify the same CDR3. The chain recombines TRBV4-1 with TRBJ2-7; no firm D call. This CDR3 is 11 amino acids long. CDR1 is MGHRA and CDR2 is YSYEKL in the germline V gene. The V end lost 4 bases, the J end lost 0 bases, and 1 base lay between the germline ends. CDR3 in DNA: TGCGCCAGCAGCCCCTCCTACGAGCAGTACTTC. The encoded protein is CASSPSYEQYF.

The rearrangement links TRBV10-3 to TRBJ2-7; the match to TRBD1 covers 7 bases. V lost 6 bases, J lost 2 bases, and 4 bases stayed unmatched. The CDR3 has 13 residues. Germline V gene sequence: CDR1 ENHRY, CDR2 SYGVKD. The CDR3 loop is CAISRDRAYEQYF. CDR3 DNA: TGTGCCATCAGCCGAGACAGGGCCTACGAGCAGTACTTC.

The V call is TRBV2, the J call TRBJ1-1; no reliable D call. V was pared by 4 bases and J by 1 base, with 4 bases between. Germline V lookup: CDR1 SNHLY, CDR2 FYNNEI. CDR3 size: 12 residues. The CDR3 region is CASSVGNTEAFF. The CDR3 DNA is TGTGCCAGCAGTGTCGGGAACACTGAAGCTTTCTTT.

CDR3 sequence: CASIPGGYSGANVLTF. The CDR3, as DNA: TGTGCCAGCATCCCCGGCGGGTACTCTGGGGCCAACGTCCTGACTTTC. The gene calls are TRBV7-8 and TRBJ2-6; the D gene is possibly TRBD2 (5 bases). V was clipped by 7 bases and J by 0 bases, with 13 bases between them. The CDR3 has 16 residues. Per germline, CDR1 SGHVS and CDR2 FQNEAQ.

This chain joins TRBV6-6 and TRBJ1-4, with TRBD1 matching 8 bases. Germline assignment: CDR1 MNHNY and CDR2 SVGAGI (reference sequence). The CDR3 covers 14 residues. V dropped 4 bases and J dropped 7; count of bases not matched to a gene: 5. The CDR3 sequence is CASSSGGASEKLFF. The CDR3 DNA sequence: TGTGCCAGCAGTTCAGGGGGCGCGAGTGAAAAACTGTTTTTT.

The chain has TRBV10-1 and TRBJ2-7; 7 bases align to TRBD1. CDR1 and CDR2 (germline): WNHNN, SYGVQD (reference sequence). V lost 3 bases to trimming and J lost 4 bases; unmatched junction nucleotides: 0. The CDR3 runs to 12 residues. CDR3 region: CASSDRGYEQYF. The CDR3 coding sequence is TGCGCCAGCAGTGACAGGGGGTACGAGCAGTACTTC.

The V and J genes are TRBV6-6 and TRBJ1-3; D gene uncertain. The CDR3 totals 12 residues. The germline CDR1 and CDR2 sequences are MNHNY and SVGAGI (reference sequence). V lost 3 bases and J 4 bases, leaving 4 bases between the germline ends. CDR3 protein: CASSYRGNTIYF. The CDR3 DNA sequence: TGTGCCAGCAGTTATAGAGGAAACACCATATATTTT.

This rearrangement joins TRBV30 to TRBJ2-7; 8 nucleotides match TRBD2. CDR1 and CDR2 (germline): GTSNPN, SVGIG (reference sequence). The CDR3 is made up of 13 amino acids. V shed 2 bases, J shed 4 bases, and the junction held 4 bases outside the gene matches. The chain's CDR3 is CAWSIGLAYEQYF. The DNA of the CDR3 is TGTGCCTGGAGTATCGGACTAGCTTACGAGCAGTACTTC.

The CDR3 DNA reads TGTGCCAGCAGTGCTACAGGGGGCCGGGAGACCCAGTACTTC. Protein: CASSATGGRETQYF. The chain has TRBV2 and TRBJ2-5; 9 bases line up with TRBD1. The CDR3 covers 14 residues. After removal of 4 bases from V and 5 bases from J, the junction contained 5 bases not matched to a gene. Germline assignment: CDR1 SNHLY and CDR2 FYNNEI.

The chain combines TRBV13 with TRBJ1-2, with D unresolved. This CDR3 has 13 amino acids. The V gene's germline CDR1 is PRHDT and CDR2 FYEKMQ (reference sequence). Between the trimmed V and J ends, which lost 3 bases and 6 bases, there was a span of 11 bases. CDR3 amino acids: CASSFGPSHGYTF. The CDR3 DNA sequence: TGTGCCAGCAGCTTCGGCCCAAGCCATGGCTACACCTTC.

The genes are TRBV4-3 and TRBJ1-1; 7 bases are a match to TRBD1. The CDR3 runs to 16 residues. The V gene's germline CDR1 is LGHNA and CDR2 YSLEER. Trimming at V came to 0 bases and at J to 2 bases, leaving 6 bases not matched to a gene. CDR3 loop: CASSQDKQGRNTEAFF. DNA of the CDR3: TGCGCCAGCAGCCAAGATAAACAGGGGCGCAACACTGAAGCTTTCTTT.

This clone was counted a single time. This sequence joins TRBV6-5 and TRBJ2-2; weak D call: TRBD1 (6 bases). Germline V gene sequence: CDR1 MNHEY, CDR2 SVGAGI. With 6 bases removed from V and 5 bases from J, the gap between germline ends came to 10 bases. The CDR3 covers 13 residues. CDR3 loop: CASRKGGTGELFF. In DNA, the CDR3 is TGTGCCAGCAGGAAAGGGGGAACCGGGGAGCTGTTTTTT.

The chain joins TRBV19 to TRBJ1-2; 9 positions match TRBD1. The germline V gene has CDR1 LNHDA and CDR2 SQIVND (reference sequence). After removal of 3 bases from V and 6 bases from J, the junction contained 5 bases not matched to a gene. This CDR3 region has 14 residues. CDR3 in DNA: TGTGCCAGTAGTATCTGGGGGACAGGGAATGGCTACACCTTC. This codes for CASSIWGTGNGYTF.

The chain's CDR3 is CASRPTATNEKLFF. CDR3 DNA: TGTGCCAGTAGACCGACAGCAACTAATGAAAAACTGTTTTTT. The gene calls are TRBV19 and TRBJ1-4; the D gene is possibly TRBD1 (5 bases). Deletions cut 6 bases from V and 0 bases from J, with 8 bases between. Germline assignment: CDR1 LNHDA and CDR2 SQIVND (reference sequence). The CDR3 sequence is 14 residues long.

J is TRBJ1-4 and V is TRBV18; unclear D gene. The CDR3 runs 12 residues. Per germline, CDR1 KGHSH and CDR2 LQKENI. The ends were cut back, 0 bases at V and 7 bases at J, with 3 bases in the middle. DNA for the CDR3: TGTGCCAGCTCACCACCGGGTGAAAAACTGTTTTTT. Translated: CASSPPGEKLFF.

The gene calls are TRBV5-1 and TRBJ2-7; D is ambiguous. V was pared by 0 bases and J by 6 bases, with 13 bases between. CDR1 is SGHRS and CDR2 is YFSETQ in the germline V gene. The CDR3 spans 14 residues. The CDR3 loop reads CASSLEGVGGEQYF. CDR3 coding DNA: TGCGCCAGCAGCTTGGAAGGCGTCGGCGGCGAGCAGTACTTC.

The V gene is TRBV7-8, the J gene TRBJ1-3; D unresolved. Germline CDR1 is SGHVS and CDR2 is FQNEAQ. The CDR3 sequence is 15 residues long. Trimming removed 1 base from V and 0 bases from J, with 7 bases in between. CDR3 bases: TGTGCCAGCAGCTTAGGACAAAACTCTGGAAACACCATATATTTT. Encoded protein: CASSLGQNSGNTIYF.

The chain uses TRBV29-1 and TRBJ2-1; 8 nucleotides line up with TRBD2. Germline V gives CDR1 SQVTM, CDR2 ANQGSEA. The CDR3 extends over 16 amino acids. V trimming: 2 bases; J trimming: 3 bases; junction bases outside the gene matches: 9. The CDR3 DNA reads as TGCAGCGTTGAAATAGGGGGACTAGAAGTCTACAATGAGCAGTTCTTC. Its protein product is CSVEIGGLEVYNEQFF.

V and J are TRBV19 and TRBJ1-5, with 10 bases matching TRBD1. This CDR3 is 13 amino acids long. The V gene's germline CDR1 is LNHDA and CDR2 SQIVND (reference sequence). V was clipped by 9 bases and J by 5 bases; unmatched bases: 4. The CDR3 sequence is CASMDRGYQPQHF. Here the CDR3 DNA reads TGTGCCAGCATGGACAGGGGGTATCAGCCCCAGCATTTT.

This chain uses TRBV7-3 with TRBJ2-7; 9 nucleotides agree with TRBD2. CDR3 length: 17 amino acids. Germline V gene sequence: CDR1 SGHTA, CDR2 FQGTGA. The ends lost 1 base at V and 3 bases at J; junction bases unmatched: 10. The DNA of the CDR3 is TGTGCCAGCAGCTTAATGCCTAGCGGGAAGAACCTCTACGAGCAGTACTTC. It specifies CASSLMPSGKNLYEQYF.